The 14 T cell receptor beta chains presented below share a single source sample, sequenced in a study of blood T cells in healthy people across ages. Next came a second PCR, run for about 6 to 11 cycles, which used a sample-barcoded 5' primer along with a J-beta primer mix. TCRdb itself ran the 5' RACE reads through MiXCR, one entry per CDR3 protein. This sample has fewer than 950,000 distinct CDR3 sequences, with about 34% found just once. The material sequenced was blood. These TCRs come from a man in his late teens or twenties in good health.

This clonotype was observed a handful of times. The chain uses TRBV4-1 and TRBJ1-1; D is uncertain. Germline lookup yields CDR1 MGHRA and CDR2 YSYEKL. The V end was cut by 8 bases, the J end by 1 base, with 17 bases between. CDR3 length equals 15 residues. The CDR3 sequence is CASRALGRRNTEAFF. For the CDR3, the DNA is TGCGCCAGCCGAGCGCTTGGGCGGCGGAACACTGAAGCTTTCTTT.

This clonotype was seen ten or more times. V gene TRBV5-1 combines with J gene TRBJ2-7, with 10 bases that match TRBD1. The CDR3 has 14 amino acids. The V and J ends lost 4 bases and 1 base, in that order; junction bases with no gene match: 2. Germline CDR1 is SGHRS and CDR2 is YFSETQ. CDR3: CASSRDRGSYEQYF. The CDR3, as DNA: TGCGCCAGCAGCAGGGACAGGGGTTCCTACGAGCAGTACTTC.

This sequence joins TRBV5-1 and TRBJ2-1; tentatively, D is TRBD2 (5 bases). This CDR3 contains 16 residues. Germline V gene sequence: CDR1 SGHRS, CDR2 YFSETQ. Between the trimmed V and J ends, which lost 0 bases and 7 bases, there was a span of 17 bases. The CDR3 loop is CASSLELGRLRNEQFF. The CDR3 bases are TGCGCCAGCAGCTTGGAGTTGGGGAGATTGAGGAATGAGCAGTTCTTC. Together with reference TRBV5-1 and TRBJ2-1, the CDR3 gives the full variable domain: KAGVTQTPRYLIKTRGQQVTLSCSPISGHRSVSWYQQTPGQGLQFLFEYFSETQRNKGNFPGRFSGRQFSNSRSEMNVSTLELGDSALYLCASSLELGRLRNEQFFGPGTRLTVL.

This clonotype was detected ten times or more. The V and J genes are TRBV4-2 and TRBJ1-2; D not resolved. Per germline, CDR1 LGHNA and CDR2 YNFKEQ. V lost 2 bases, J lost 6 bases, and 7 bases lay in between. This CDR3 spans 12 amino acids. CDR3 amino acids: CASSQSGDGYTF. The CDR3 DNA follows: TGTGCCAGCAGCCAATCTGGGGATGGCTACACCTTC.

This clonotype was found many times. The chain has TRBV12-3 or TRBV12-4 and TRBJ1-2; the D is unclear. With 6 bases removed from V and 1 base from J, the gap between germline ends came to 6 bases. The CDR3 has 12 amino acids. CDR3 sequence (DNA): TGTGCCAGCAGCTTGGTTAACTATGGCTACACCTTC. It is translated as CASSLVNYGYTF.

The chain has TRBV6-6 and TRBJ1-2; a possible D gene is TRBD1 (6 bases). The germline V and J ends were trimmed by 6 bases and 8 bases, with 16 bases remaining between them. CDR3 length equals 13 residues. Germline values: CDR1 MNHNY, CDR2 SVGAGI (reference sequence). DNA of the CDR3: TGTGCCAGCAGGGGACATCGGGGGGAAGGCTACACCTTC. This codes for CASRGHRGEGYTF.

There are many counts of this clonotype. V is TRBV7-2 and J is TRBJ2-7; 12 nucleotides agree with TRBD2. The CDR3 totals 18 residues. CDR1 is SGHTA and CDR2 is FQGNSA in the germline V gene. With V trimmed by 0 bases and J by 1 base, 7 bases remained unmatched. Here the CDR3 DNA reads TGTGCCAGCAGCTTAGCACCCCCACTAGCGGGGGGTTCCTACGAGCAGTACTTC. It yields the protein CASSLAPPLAGGSYEQYF.

This rearrangement joins TRBV18 to TRBJ2-5; the D gene could be TRBD1 or TRBD2 (5 bases each). The CDR3 has 14 amino acids. CDR1 and CDR2 (germline): KGHSH, LQKENI. Trimming took off 8 bases at V and 1 base at J, with 14 bases between the two ends. CDR3 sequence reads: CASATGTLQETQYF. CDR3 in DNA: TGTGCCAGCGCTACCGGGACCCTCCAAGAGACCCAGTACTTC. Variable domain in full (rest from reference TRBV18 and TRBJ2-5): NAGVMQNPRHLVRRRGQEARLRCSPMKGHSHVYWYRQLPEEGLKFMVYLQKENIIDESGMPKERFSAEFPKEGPSILRIQQVVRGDSAAYFCASATGTLQETQYFGPGTRLLVL.

This clonotype was picked up a small number of times. The genes are TRBV6-5 and TRBJ1-2; 7 bases align to TRBD1. Looked up from germline, CDR1 is MNHEY and CDR2 is SVGAGI. With 7 bases clipped from V and 5 bases from J, the junction kept 10 bases outside the gene matches. CDR3 length equals 14 residues. CDR3 sequence reads: CASTGRGAGYGYTF. The CDR3 region has the DNA TGTGCCAGCACTGGCAGGGGGGCTGGATATGGCTACACCTTC.

A single count supports this clonotype. V and J are TRBV4-1 and TRBJ2-1; 15 bases line up with TRBD2. Germline V gene data show CDR1 as MGHRA and CDR2 as YSYEKL. V lost 4 bases, J lost 10 bases, and 8 bases stayed unmatched. The CDR3 sequence is 16 residues long. For the CDR3, the DNA is TGCGCCAGCAGCCTTCGGACTAGCGGGGGGGCCAAGGAGCAGTTCTTC. Amino acid sequence: CASSLRTSGGAKEQFF.

J is TRBJ2-7 and V is TRBV20-1, with 10 nucleotides matching TRBD2. The CDR3 sequence is 15 residues long. V lost 5 bases and J lost 7; bases outside the gene matches: 14. Germline V CDR1 and CDR2: DFQATT, SNEGSKA (reference sequence). For the CDR3, the DNA is TGCAGTGCTCCTGTGGGACTAGCGCCTGACAATGAGCAGTACTTC. Translating gives CSAPVGLAPDNEQYF.

This clonotype was counted only a few times. The chain is built from TRBV20-1 and TRBJ1-5; the D gene is possibly TRBD1 (5 bases). There are 12 residues in the CDR3. Trimming left V 7 bases short and J 5 bases short, with 12 bases between. Germline CDR1 and CDR2: DFQATT and SNEGSKA (reference sequence). CDR3 region: CSVGDVDQPQHF. The CDR3 DNA is TGCAGTGTTGGGGACGTGGATCAGCCCCAGCATTTT.

This clonotype has more than one count but fewer than ten. The chain combines TRBV20-1 with TRBJ2-3, with 7 bases aligning to TRBD1. The germline V gene has CDR1 DFQATT and CDR2 SNEGSKA (reference sequence). The CDR3 length is 13 residues. V lost 2 bases to trimming and J lost 4 bases; unmatched junction nucleotides: 3. CDR3 loop: CSARSTGADTQYF. CDR3 DNA sequence: TGCAGTGCTAGATCAACAGGGGCAGATACGCAGTATTTT.

The chain uses TRBV12-3 or TRBV12-4 and TRBJ2-4; 12 bases line up with TRBD2. TRBJ2-7 matches the DNA end more closely, so the J call is doubtful. This CDR3 contains 14 residues. In DNA, the CDR3 is TGTGCCAGCATCAAGACTAGCGGGGGTTACGAGCAGTACTTC. This gives the protein CASIKTSGGYEQYF.